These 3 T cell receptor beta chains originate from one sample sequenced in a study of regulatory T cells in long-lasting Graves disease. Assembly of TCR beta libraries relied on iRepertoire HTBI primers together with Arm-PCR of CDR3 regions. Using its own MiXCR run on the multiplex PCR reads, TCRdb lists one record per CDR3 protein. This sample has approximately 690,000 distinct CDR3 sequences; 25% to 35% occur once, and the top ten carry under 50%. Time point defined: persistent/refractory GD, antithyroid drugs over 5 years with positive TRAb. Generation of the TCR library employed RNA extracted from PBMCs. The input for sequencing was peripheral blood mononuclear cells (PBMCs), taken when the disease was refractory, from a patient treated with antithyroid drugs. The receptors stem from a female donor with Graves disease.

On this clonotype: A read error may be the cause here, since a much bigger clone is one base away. CDR3 coding DNA: TGTGCCATCCTTGATTGGGGGGACTATGACTACACCTTC. This translates into CAILDWGDYDYTF. The chain links TRBV10-3 to TRBJ1-2, with TRBD1 as a possible D gene (5 bases). The germline V gene encodes CDR1 ENHRY and CDR2 SYGVKD. This CDR3 spans 13 amino acids.

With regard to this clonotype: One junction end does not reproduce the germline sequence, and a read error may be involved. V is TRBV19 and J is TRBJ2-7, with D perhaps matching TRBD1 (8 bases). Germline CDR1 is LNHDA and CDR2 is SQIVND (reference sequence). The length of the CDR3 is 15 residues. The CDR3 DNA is TGTGCCAGTAGTCTCTTCGGACAGGGAGGGAACGAGCACTACTTC. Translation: CASSLFGQGGNEHYF.

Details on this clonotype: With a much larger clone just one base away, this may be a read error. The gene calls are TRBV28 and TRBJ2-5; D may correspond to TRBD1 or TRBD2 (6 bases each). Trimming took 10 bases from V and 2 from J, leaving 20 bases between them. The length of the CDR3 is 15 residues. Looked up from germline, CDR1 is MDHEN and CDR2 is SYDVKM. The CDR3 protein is CANSGLRDTQETQYF. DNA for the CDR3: TGTGCCAACAGCGGGCTCCGGGACACACAAGAGACCCAGTACTTC.